This section outlines one T cell receptor (beta chain) sequence together with its context. Its antigen remains unidentified. Cells defined as naive were viable CD3+CD4+ or CD3+CD8+ and CCR7+CD45RA+CD45RO-CD95-CD27+CD28+. This related bone marrow graft donor gave peripheral blood on the day of marrow donation. This record comes from a study of T cells after posttransplantation cyclophosphamide. The method was immunoSEQ multiplex PCR; TCRdb's version includes in-frame clones alone and lacks a portion of them. The table shows more than 30,000 clones, with 80% to 95% occurring only once. Study observations and caveats: Later blood repertoires were often dominated by clones from the donor CD8+ memory compartment. Recipient CMV seropositivity and CMV reactivation strongly tracked TRB clonality. Tissue-infiltrating T cells from skin or gut overlapped little with blood T cells.

V lost 2 bases to trimming and J lost 3 bases; unmatched junction nucleotides: 8. Germline values: CDR1 ENHRY, CDR2 SYGVKD. This CDR3 is built from 16 residues. The sequencing input was naive CD4+ T cells sorted from PBMCs. This sequence was found in a woman in her sixties or seventies in good health, CMV-negative, and a related stem cell transplant donor. The chain combines TRBV10-3 with TRBJ1-2; 8 positions agree with TRBD1. The CDR3: CAISELGQGQYYGYTF. Here the CDR3 DNA reads TGTGCCATCAGTGAGCTCGGACAGGGCCAGTACTATGGCTACACCTTC.